A selection of T cell receptor beta chains follows, all from one sample in a study of CD8 T cells in ankylosing spondylitis. TCRdb reprocessed the 5' RACE reads with MiXCR, giving one entry per CDR3 protein. The table includes 100,000 to 150,000 distinct CDR3 sequences, roughly an eighth detected once. Sample: blood, either unsorted or a sorted T cell fraction (not recorded which). These receptors were obtained from a female donor with ankylosing spondylitis or in good health (not recorded which). Each CDR3 is given with its conserved first and last residue. Fields, in order: V gene, clone size, J gene, D gene, CDR3 DNA, CDR3 protein. D genes are given only for firm matches. Only some rows state a clone size, as once, few, many or a class for expanded clones.

v_call: TRBV4-2
clone_size: -
j_call: TRBJ2-7
d_call: TRBD2
cdr3_nt: TGTGCCAGCAGCCAAGAAATGCTAGCGGGGAGAACCTACGAGCAGTACTTC
cdr3_aa: CASSQEMLAGRTYEQYF

v_call: TRBV25-1
clone_size: few
j_call: TRBJ2-7
d_call: -
cdr3_nt: TGTGCCTTCCCAGTCTCATACTACGAGCAGTACTTC
cdr3_aa: CAFPVSYYEQYF

v_call: TRBV9
clone_size: few
j_call: TRBJ1-5
d_call: -
cdr3_nt: TGTGCCTCAGGCGGGGATGGCAATCAGCCCCAGCATTTT
cdr3_aa: CASGGDGNQPQHF

v_call: TRBV5-1
clone_size: few
j_call: TRBJ2-5
d_call: TRBD1
cdr3_nt: TGCGCCAGCAGCTTGGAGGGACAGGGGAAAGAGACCCAGTACTTC
cdr3_aa: CASSLEGQGKETQYF

v_call: TRBV5-1
clone_size: many
j_call: TRBJ2-7
d_call: -
cdr3_nt: TGCGCCAGCAGCCCCCCCGGCCTCGAGCAGTACTTC
cdr3_aa: CASSPPGLEQYF

v_call: TRBV20-1
clone_size: -
j_call: TRBJ2-3
d_call: TRBD1
cdr3_nt: TGCAGTGCTACGAGGACAGGGCCCACAGATACGCAGTATTTT
cdr3_aa: CSATRTGPTDTQYF

v_call: TRBV7-9
clone_size: -
j_call: TRBJ2-1
d_call: TRBD2
cdr3_nt: TGTGCCAGCAGCTTAGGGAGCGGGGGGGCCGTAAATGAGCAGTTCTTC
cdr3_aa: CASSLGSGGAVNEQFF

v_call: TRBV7-9
clone_size: few
j_call: TRBJ2-2
d_call: TRBD1
cdr3_nt: TGTGCCAGCAGCCCACAGGGGCGGCCCGGGGAGCTGTTTTTT
cdr3_aa: CASSPQGRPGELFF

v_call: TRBV20-1
clone_size: many
j_call: TRBJ2-2
d_call: -
cdr3_nt: TGCAGTGCTAGGGGCCAGCGGGCAAACACCGGGGAGCTGTTTTTT
cdr3_aa: CSARGQRANTGELFF

v_call: TRBV12-3/TRBV12-4
clone_size: many
j_call: TRBJ2-7
d_call: -
cdr3_nt: TGTGCCAGCAGTTTACTGCGCCGGGACGAGCAGTACTTC
cdr3_aa: CASSLLRRDEQYF